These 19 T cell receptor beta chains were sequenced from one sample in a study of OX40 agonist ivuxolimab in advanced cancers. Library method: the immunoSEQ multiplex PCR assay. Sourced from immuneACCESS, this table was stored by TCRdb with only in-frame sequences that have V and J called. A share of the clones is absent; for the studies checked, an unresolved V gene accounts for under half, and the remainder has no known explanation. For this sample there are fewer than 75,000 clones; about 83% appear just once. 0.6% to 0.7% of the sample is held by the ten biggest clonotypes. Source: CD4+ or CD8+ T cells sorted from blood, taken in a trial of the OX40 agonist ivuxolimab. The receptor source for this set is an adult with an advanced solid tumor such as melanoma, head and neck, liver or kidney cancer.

CDR3 bases: TGTGCCAGCAGTGGGCAAGAGACCCAGTACTTC. Translating gives CASSGQETQYF. The V gene is TRBV28, the J gene TRBJ2-5; D not certain. There are 11 residues in the CDR3. CDR1 is MDHEN and CDR2 is SYDVKM in the germline V gene. Trimming pared 5 bases from V and 2 bases from J, leaving 3 bases between.

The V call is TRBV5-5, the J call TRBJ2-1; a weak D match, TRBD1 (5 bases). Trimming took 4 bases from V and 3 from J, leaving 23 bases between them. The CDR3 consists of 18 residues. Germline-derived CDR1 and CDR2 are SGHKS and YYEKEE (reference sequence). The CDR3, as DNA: TGTGCCAGCAGCCCTGGGGCCATCCCCCGCTCGGGCTACAATGAGCAGTTCTTC. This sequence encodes CASSPGAIPRSGYNEQFF. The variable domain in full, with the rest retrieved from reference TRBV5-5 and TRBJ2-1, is DAGVTQSPTHLIKTRGQQVTLRCSPISGHKSVSWYQQVLGQGPQFIFQYYEKEERGRGNFPDRFSARQFPNYSSELNVNALLLGDSALYLCASSPGAIPRSGYNEQFFGPGTRLTVL.

Here the CDR3 reads CASSGPAFLNTGELFF. For the CDR3, the DNA is TGTGCCAGCTCCGGGCCAGCCTTCCTGAACACCGGGGAGCTGTTTTTT. The gene calls are TRBV10-3 and TRBJ2-2; D gene ambiguous. Per germline, CDR1 ENHRY and CDR2 SYGVKD. V lost 10 bases and J 1 base, leaving 19 bases between the germline ends. The CDR3 spans 16 residues.

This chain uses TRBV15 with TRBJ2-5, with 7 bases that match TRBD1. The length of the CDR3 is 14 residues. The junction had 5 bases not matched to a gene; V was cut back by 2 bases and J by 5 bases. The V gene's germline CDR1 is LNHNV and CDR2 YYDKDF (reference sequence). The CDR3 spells CATSRTTGTETQYF. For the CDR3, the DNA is TGTGCCACCAGCAGAACGACAGGGACGGAGACCCAGTACTTC. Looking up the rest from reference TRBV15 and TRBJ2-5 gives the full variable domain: DAMVIQNPRYQVTQFGKPVTLSCSQTLNHNVMYWYQQKSSQAPKLLFHYYDKDFNNEADTPDNFQSRRPNTSFCFLDIRSPGLGDTAMYLCATSRTTGTETQYFGPGTRLLVL.

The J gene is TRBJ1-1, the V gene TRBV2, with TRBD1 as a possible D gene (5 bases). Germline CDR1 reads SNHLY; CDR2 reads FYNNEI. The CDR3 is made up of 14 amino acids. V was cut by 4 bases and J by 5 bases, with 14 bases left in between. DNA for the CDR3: TGTGCCAGCAGTGGAACAGGTTGGGGAACTGAAGCTTTCTTT. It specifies CASSGTGWGTEAFF.

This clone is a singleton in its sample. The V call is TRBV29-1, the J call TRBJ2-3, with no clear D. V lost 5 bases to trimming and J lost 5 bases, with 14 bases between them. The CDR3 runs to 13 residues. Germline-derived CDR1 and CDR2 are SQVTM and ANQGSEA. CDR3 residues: CSVTGRTGDTQYF. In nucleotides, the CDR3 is TGCAGCGTTACGGGCAGAACTGGAGATACGCAGTATTTT.

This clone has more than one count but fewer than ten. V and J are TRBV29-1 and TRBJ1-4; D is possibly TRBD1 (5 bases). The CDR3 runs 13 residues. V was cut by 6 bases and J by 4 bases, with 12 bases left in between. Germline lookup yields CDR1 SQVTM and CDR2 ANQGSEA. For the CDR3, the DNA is TGCAGCGTCCAAACCCAGGGTAATGAAAAACTGTTTTTT. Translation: CSVQTQGNEKLFF.

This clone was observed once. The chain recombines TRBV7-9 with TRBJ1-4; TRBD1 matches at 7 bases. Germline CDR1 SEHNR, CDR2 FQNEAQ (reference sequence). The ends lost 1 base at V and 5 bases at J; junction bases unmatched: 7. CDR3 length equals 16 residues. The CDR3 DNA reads TGTGCCAGCAGCTTAGAACAGGGGTTGCGGAATGAAAAACTGTTTTTT. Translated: CASSLEQGLRNEKLFF.

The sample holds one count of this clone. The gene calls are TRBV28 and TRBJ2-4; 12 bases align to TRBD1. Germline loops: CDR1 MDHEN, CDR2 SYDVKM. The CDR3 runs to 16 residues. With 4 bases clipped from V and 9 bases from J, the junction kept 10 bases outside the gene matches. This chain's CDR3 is CASSSPGQGARTIQYF. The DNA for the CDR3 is TGTGCCAGCAGTTCACCGGGACAGGGGGCGCGTACCATTCAGTACTTC.

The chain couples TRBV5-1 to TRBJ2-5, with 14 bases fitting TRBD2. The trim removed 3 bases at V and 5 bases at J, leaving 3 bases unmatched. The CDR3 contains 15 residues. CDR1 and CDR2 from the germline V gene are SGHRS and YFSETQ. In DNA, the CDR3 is TGCGCCAGCAGCTCGGGACTAGCGGGAGTGGAGACCCAGTACTTC. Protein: CASSSGLAGVETQYF.

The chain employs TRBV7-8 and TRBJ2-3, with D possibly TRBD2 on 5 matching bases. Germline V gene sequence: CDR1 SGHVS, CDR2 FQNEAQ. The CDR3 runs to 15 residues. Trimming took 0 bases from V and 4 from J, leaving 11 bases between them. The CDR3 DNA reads TGTGCCAGCAGCTTAGCGAGGGTGGAGCCAGATACGCAGTATTTT. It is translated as CASSLARVEPDTQYF.

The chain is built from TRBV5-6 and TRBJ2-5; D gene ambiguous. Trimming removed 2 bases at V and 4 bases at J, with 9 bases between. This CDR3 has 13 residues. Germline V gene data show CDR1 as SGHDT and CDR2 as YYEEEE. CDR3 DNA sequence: TGTGCCAGCAGCTTCGGGTCTACAGAGACCCAGTACTTC. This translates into CASSFGSTETQYF.

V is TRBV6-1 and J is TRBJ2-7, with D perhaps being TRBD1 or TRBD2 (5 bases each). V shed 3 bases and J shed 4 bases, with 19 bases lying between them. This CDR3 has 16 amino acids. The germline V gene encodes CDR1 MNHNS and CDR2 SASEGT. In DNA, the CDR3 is TGTGCCAGCAGTGATCTTTTTGGGGCAGGAGGTTACGAGCAGTACTTC. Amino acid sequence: CASSDLFGAGGYEQYF.

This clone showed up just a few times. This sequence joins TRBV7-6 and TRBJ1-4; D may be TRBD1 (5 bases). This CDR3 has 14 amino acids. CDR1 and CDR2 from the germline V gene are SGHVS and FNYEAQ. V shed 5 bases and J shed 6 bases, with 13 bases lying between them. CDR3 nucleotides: TGTGCCAGCAGCCCTAGGGGAGGTGATGAAAAACTGTTTTTT. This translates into CASSPRGGDEKLFF.

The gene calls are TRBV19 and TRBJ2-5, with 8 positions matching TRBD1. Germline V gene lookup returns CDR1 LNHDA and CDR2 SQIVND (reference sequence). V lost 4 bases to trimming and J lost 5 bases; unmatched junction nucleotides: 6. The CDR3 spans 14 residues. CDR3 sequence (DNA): TGTGCCAGTAGTACCCAGGGGGCCCGGGAGACCCAGTACTTC. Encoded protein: CASSTQGARETQYF.

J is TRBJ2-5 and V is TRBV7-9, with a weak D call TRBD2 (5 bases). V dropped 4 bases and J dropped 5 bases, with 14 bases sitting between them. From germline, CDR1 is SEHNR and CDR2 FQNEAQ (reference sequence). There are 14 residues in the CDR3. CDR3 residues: CASSSPRDGETQYF. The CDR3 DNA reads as TGTGCCAGCAGCTCCCCACGGGATGGGGAGACCCAGTACTTC.

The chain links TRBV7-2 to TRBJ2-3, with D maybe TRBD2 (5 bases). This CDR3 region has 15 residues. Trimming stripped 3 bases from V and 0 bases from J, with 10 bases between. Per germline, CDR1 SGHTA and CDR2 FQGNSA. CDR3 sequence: CASSFPSTSTDTQYF. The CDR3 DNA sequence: TGTGCCAGCAGCTTCCCTAGCACCAGCACAGATACGCAGTATTTT.

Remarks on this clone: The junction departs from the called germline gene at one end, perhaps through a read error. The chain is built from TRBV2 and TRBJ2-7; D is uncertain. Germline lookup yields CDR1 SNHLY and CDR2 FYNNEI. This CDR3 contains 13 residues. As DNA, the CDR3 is TGTGCCAGCAGTTTGGACCTCTCCCACGAGCAGTACTTC. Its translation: CASSLDLSHEQYF.

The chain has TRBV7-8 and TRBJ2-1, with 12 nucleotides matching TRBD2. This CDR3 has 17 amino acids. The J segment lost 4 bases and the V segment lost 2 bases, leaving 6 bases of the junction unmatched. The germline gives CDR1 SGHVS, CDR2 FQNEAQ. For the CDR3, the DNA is TGTGCCAGCAGCTTAAAGACTAGCGGGAGTTCTTACAATGAGCAGTTCTTC. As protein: CASSLKTSGSSYNEQFF.